These 8 T cell receptor beta chains were sequenced from one sample in a study of blood T cell repertoires in COVID-19. The repertoire was sequenced with immunoSEQ multiplex PCR; TCRdb's copy has only in-frame clones and lacks some. The sample lists roughly 150,000 clones; around four fifths were seen once. Sequencing used peripheral blood. These receptors all come from a woman aged 70-85 years who had recovered from COVID-19.

This rearrangement joins TRBV7-3 to TRBJ2-5; TRBD1 is a possible D gene (6 bases). Trimming stripped 0 bases from V and 3 bases from J, with 11 bases between. The CDR3 loop spans 15 amino acids. The germline gives CDR1 SGHTA, CDR2 FQGTGA. CDR3 DNA sequence: TGTGCCAGCAGCTTAACGGGGGCGGTGAAAGAGACCCAGTACTTC. Translated, it gives CASSLTGAVKETQYF.

This chain uses TRBV6-5 with TRBJ2-1; a possible D gene is TRBD1 (5 bases). V was cut by 5 bases and J by 8 bases, with 10 bases left in between. The CDR3 loop spans 12 amino acids. Germline-derived CDR1 and CDR2 are MNHEY and SVGAGI. CDR3 in amino acids: CASSRGWDEQFF. The CDR3 DNA reads TGTGCCAGCAGTAGGGGCTGGGATGAGCAGTTCTTC.

CDR3 nucleotides: TGCGCCAGCAGTCCCTTCGGGTGCGGGGGGCCAAAAGAGACCCAGTACTTC. Translating it yields CASSPFGCGGPKETQYF. The chain couples TRBV23-1 to TRBJ2-5, with 8 bases lining up with TRBD2. TRBV23-1 is noted as an ORF with a role that remains uncertain. With V trimmed by 4 bases and J by 3 bases, 13 bases remained unmatched. The CDR3 sequence is 17 residues long.

The genes are TRBV3-1 (or the pseudogene TRBV3-2) and TRBJ1-4; D unresolved. Trimming removed 0 bases from V and 13 bases from J, with 12 bases in between. Germline lookup yields CDR1 LGHDT and CDR2 YNNKEL (reference sequence). This CDR3 region has 13 residues. The CDR3 region has the DNA TGTGCCAGCAGCCAAGATCTGGTTCGGGGACTGTTTTTT. This codes for CASSQDLVRGLFF.

This sequence joins TRBV7-2 and TRBJ1-1, with D perhaps matching TRBD1 (6 bases). Trimming pared 5 bases from V and 1 base from J, leaving 14 bases between. CDR3 size: 15 residues. Per germline, CDR1 SGHTA and CDR2 FQGNSA. The CDR3 DNA is TGTGCCAGCAGCCCCCAACAGGGAAGGAACACTGAAGCTTTCTTT. This gives the protein CASSPQQGRNTEAFF.

The chain recombines TRBV4-2 with TRBJ2-1, with TRBD2 as a possible D gene (5 bases). The CDR3 loop spans 15 amino acids. Trimming cost V 1 base and J 10 bases, with 17 bases left between them. Germline V gene data show CDR1 as LGHNA and CDR2 as YNFKEQ. The chain's CDR3 is CASSQGILAPVEQFF. The DNA for the CDR3 is TGTGCCAGCAGCCAAGGGATCCTAGCCCCGGTGGAGCAGTTCTTC.

The chain is built from TRBV18 and TRBJ1-5; no clear D gene. The V end lost 4 bases, the J end lost 5 bases, and 12 bases lay between the germline ends. This CDR3 region has 14 residues. Germline V gives CDR1 KGHSH, CDR2 LQKENI. This CDR3 reads CASSRQARDQPQHF. The CDR3 DNA is TGTGCCAGCTCACGACAAGCGAGGGATCAGCCCCAGCATTTT.

This clone is a singleton in its sample. This chain's CDR3 is CASRVQGANYGYTF. The CDR3 DNA sequence: TGTGCCAGCAGGGTACAGGGAGCTAACTATGGCTACACCTTC. The chain joins TRBV2 to TRBJ1-2; D is perhaps TRBD1 (6 bases). Germline V gene data show CDR1 as SNHLY and CDR2 as FYNNEI. This CDR3 is built from 14 residues. Trimming removed 6 bases from V and 0 bases from J, with 11 bases in between.